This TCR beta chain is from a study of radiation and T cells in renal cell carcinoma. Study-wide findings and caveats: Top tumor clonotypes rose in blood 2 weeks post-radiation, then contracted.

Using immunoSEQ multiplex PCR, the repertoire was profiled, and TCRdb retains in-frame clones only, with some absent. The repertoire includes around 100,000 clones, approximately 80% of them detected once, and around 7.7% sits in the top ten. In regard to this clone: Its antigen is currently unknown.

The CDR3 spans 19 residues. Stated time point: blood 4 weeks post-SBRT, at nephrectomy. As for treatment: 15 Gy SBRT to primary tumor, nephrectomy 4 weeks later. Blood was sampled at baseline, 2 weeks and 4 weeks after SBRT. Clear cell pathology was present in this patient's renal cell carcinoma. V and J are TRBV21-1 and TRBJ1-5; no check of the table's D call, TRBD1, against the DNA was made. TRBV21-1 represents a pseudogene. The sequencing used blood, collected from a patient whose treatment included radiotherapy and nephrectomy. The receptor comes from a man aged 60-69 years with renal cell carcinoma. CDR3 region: CASSPRTADSPHQIRPQHF. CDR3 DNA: TGTGCCAGCAGCCCCCGGACAGCCGACTCCCCTCATCAGATTAGGCCCCAGCATTTT.